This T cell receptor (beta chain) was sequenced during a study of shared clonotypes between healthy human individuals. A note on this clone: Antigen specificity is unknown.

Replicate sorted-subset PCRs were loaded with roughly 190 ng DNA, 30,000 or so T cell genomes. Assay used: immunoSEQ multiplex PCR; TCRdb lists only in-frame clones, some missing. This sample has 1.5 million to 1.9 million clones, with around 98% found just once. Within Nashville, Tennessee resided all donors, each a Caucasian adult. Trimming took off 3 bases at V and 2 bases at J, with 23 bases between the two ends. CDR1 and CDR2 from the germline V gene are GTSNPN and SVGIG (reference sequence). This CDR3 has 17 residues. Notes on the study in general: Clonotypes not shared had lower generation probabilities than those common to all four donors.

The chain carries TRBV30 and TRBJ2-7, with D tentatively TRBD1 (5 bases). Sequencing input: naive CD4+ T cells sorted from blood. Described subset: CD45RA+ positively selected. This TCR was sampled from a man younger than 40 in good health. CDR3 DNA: TGTGCCTGGAGGTATGGGGCCGTGGTCGGAGTAACCTACGAGCAGTACTTC. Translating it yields CAWRYGAVVGVTYEQYF. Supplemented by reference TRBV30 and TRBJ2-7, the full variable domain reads SQTIHQWPATLVQPVGSPLSLECTVEGTSNPNLYWYRQAAGRGLQLLFYSVGIGQISSEVPQNLSASRPQDRQFILSSKKLLLSDSGFYLCAWRYGAVVGVTYEQYFGPGTRLTVT.